This TCR beta chain was captured in a study of CD8+ T cells in alopecia areata. Extracted RNA was reverse transcribed into cDNA, the sequencing template. The protocol was immunoSEQ multiplex PCR, while the TCRdb copy is restricted to in-frame clones and leaves out a portion. In the table there are 65,000 to 100,000 clones, approximately 50% of which are singletons. Peripheral blood and lesional scalp punch biopsies came from alopecia areata patients. This clone has just one count. V was shortened by 8 bases and J by 0 bases, with 8 bases between the two germline ends. The germline gives CDR1 WSHSY, CDR2 SAAADI. CDR3 length equals 12 residues.

This sequence originates from a human donor with alopecia areata. The sequenced material came from NKG2D-high CD8+ T cells sorted from blood. The genes are TRBV10-2 and TRBJ2-7, with D perhaps given as TRBD1 or TRBD2 (5 bases each). In DNA form, the CDR3 reads TGCGCCAGCGGGGACGGCTCCTACGAGCAGTACTTC. Protein product: CASGDGSYEQYF.